This T cell receptor (beta chain) appears in the sequencing data of a study of tissue T cells after allogeneic stem cell transplantation. As concerns this clone: What it binds is not known. Germline and genes: mouse. The missing CDR3 end, 1 residue past where the read stops, is filled in from the germline J gene.

Noted time point: mouse harvest day 7 after allogeneic transplant. Tail vein injection delivered 10^7 T-cell-depleted bone marrow cells and 10^6 splenic CD5+ T cells. This mouse GVHD model was MHC-mismatched B6 to BALB/c, profiled day 7 or 14. Sequencing of TCRbeta CDR3 at survey depth gave sequences and template counts. Data came from immunoSEQ multiplex PCR; TCRdb stores just in-frame clones and leaves some out. The table includes several thousand clones, roughly 45% detected once. Study observations and caveats: Shared clones across patients were few; motif clustering revealed tissue-specific shared signatures. Anatomically similar tissues had similar TCR repertoires within each patient.

Germline lookup yields CDR1 SGHSA and CDR2 FRNQAP. V lost 1 base and J lost 4, with 13 bases in between. The CDR3 runs to 16 residues. The chain employs TRBV16 and TRBJ2-2, with D perhaps being TRBD1 or TRBD2 (6 bases each). The sequenced material came from gut tissue. The sequence was collected from a female BALB/c mouse given C57BL/6 T cells with graft-versus-host disease after an allogeneic hematopoietic cell transplant. The sequenced CDR3 bases are TGTGCAAGCAGCTTAGTTGGGGGCGCTGGCACCGGGCAGCTCTAC. The encoded protein is CASSLVGGAGTGQLY. The CDR3 in full is CASSLVGGAGTGQLYF.